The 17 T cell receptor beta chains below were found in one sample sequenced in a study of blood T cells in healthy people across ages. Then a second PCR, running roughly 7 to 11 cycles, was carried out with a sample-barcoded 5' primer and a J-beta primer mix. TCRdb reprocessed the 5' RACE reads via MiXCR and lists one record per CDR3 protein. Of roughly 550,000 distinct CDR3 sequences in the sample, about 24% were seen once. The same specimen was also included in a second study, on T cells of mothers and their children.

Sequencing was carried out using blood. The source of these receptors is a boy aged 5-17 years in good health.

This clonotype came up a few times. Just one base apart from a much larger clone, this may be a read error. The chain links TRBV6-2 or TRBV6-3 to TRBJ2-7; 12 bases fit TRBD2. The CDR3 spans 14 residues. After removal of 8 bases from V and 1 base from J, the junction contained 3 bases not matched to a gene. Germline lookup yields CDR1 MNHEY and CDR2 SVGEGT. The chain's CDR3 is CASGLAGGSYEQYF. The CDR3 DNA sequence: TGTGCCAGCGGTCTAGCGGGAGGGTCCTACGAGCAGTACTTC.

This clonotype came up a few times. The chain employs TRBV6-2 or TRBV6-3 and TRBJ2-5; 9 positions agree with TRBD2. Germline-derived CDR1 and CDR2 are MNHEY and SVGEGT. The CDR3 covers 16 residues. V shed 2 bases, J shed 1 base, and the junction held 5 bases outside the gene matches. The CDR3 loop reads CASSYPPAGGQETQYF. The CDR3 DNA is TGTGCCAGCAGTTACCCCCCAGCGGGGGGCCAAGAGACCCAGTACTTC.

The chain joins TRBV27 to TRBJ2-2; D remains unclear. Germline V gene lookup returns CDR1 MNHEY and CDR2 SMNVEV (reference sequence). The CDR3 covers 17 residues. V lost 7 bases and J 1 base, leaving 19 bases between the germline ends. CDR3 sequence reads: CASIPDHTALNTGELFF. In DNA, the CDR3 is TGTGCCAGCATCCCCGATCATACAGCCCTGAACACCGGGGAGCTGTTTTTT.

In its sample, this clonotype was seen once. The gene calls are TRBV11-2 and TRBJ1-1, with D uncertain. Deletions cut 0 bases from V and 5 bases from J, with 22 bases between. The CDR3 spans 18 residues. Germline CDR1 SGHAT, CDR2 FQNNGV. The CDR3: CASSLECWRVVVGTEAFF. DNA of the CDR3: TGTGCCAGCAGCTTAGAATGCTGGAGGGTGGTAGTAGGGACTGAAGCTTTCTTT.

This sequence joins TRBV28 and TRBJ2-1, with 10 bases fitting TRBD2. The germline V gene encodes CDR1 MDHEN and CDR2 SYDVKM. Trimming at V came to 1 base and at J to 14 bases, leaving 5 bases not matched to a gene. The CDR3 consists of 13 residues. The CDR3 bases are TGTGCCAGCAGTTTATTCACTAGCGGGGATGAGTTCTTC. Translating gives CASSLFTSGDEFF.

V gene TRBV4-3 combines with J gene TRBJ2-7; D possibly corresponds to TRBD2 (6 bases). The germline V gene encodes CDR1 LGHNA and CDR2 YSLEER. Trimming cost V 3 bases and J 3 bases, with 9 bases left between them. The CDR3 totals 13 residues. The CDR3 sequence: CASSHGGLYEQYF. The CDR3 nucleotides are TGCGCCAGCAGCCACGGGGGTCTCTACGAGCAGTACTTC.

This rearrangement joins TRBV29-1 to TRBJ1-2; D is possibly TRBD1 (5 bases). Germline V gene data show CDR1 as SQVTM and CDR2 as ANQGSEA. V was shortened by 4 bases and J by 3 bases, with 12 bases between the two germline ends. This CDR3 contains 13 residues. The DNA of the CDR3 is TGCAGCGTTGGTACAGGCTTGGACTATGGCTACACCTTC. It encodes CSVGTGLDYGYTF.

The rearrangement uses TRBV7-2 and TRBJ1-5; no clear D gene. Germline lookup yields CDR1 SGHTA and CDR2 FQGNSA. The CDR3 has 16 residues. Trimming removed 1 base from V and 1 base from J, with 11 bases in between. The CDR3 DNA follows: TGTACCAGCAGCTTAGGGCCAAGAGGGAGCAATCAGCCCCAGCATTTT. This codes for CTSSLGPRGSNQPQHF.

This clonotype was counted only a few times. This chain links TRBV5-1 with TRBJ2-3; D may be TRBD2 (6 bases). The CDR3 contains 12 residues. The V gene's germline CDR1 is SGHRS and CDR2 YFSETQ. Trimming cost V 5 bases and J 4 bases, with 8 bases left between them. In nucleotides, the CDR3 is TGCGCCAGCAGTGGGGACTCAGATACGCAGTATTTT. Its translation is CASSGDSDTQYF.

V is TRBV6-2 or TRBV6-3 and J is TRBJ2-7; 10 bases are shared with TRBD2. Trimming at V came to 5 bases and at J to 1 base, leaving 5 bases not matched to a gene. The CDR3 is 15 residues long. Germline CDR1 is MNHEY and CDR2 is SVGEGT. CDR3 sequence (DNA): TGTGCCAGCAGTGACCCTAGCGGGGGATCCTACGAGCAGTACTTC. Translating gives CASSDPSGGSYEQYF.

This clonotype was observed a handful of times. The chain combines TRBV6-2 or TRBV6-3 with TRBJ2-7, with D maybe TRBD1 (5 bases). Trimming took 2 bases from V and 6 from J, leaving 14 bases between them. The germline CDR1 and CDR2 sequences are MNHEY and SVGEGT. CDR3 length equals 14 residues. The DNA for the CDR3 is TGTGCCAGCAGTTACAAGTCAGGGTCGGGCGAGCAGTACTTC. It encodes CASSYKSGSGEQYF.

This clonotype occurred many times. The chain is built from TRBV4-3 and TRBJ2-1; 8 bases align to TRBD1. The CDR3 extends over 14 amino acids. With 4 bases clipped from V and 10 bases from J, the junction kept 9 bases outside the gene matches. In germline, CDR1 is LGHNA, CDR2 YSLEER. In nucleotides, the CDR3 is TGCGCCAGCAGCCCAGGACAGGGTGCGGAGGAGCAGTTCTTC. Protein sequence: CASSPGQGAEEQFF.

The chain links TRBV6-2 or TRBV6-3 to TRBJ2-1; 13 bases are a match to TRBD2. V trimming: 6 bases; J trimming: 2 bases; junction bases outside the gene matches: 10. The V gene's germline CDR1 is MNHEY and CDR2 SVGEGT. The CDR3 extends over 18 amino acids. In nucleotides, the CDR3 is TGTGCCAGCAGACCTCGGACTAGCGGGAGCCCCCCCTACAATGAGCAGTTCTTC. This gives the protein CASRPRTSGSPPYNEQFF.

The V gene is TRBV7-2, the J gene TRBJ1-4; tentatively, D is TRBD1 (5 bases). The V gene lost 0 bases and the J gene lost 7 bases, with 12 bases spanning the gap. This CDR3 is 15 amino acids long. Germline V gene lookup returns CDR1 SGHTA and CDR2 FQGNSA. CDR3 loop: CASSLAWGLGEKLFF. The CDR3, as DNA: TGTGCCAGCAGCTTAGCTTGGGGCCTGGGTGAAAAACTGTTTTTT.

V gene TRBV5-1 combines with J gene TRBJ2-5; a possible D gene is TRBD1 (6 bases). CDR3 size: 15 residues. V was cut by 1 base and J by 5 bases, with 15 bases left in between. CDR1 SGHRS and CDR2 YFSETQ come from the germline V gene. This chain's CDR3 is CASSLNGQPTETQYF. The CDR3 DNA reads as TGCGCCAGCAGCTTGAATGGACAGCCCACCGAGACCCAGTACTTC.

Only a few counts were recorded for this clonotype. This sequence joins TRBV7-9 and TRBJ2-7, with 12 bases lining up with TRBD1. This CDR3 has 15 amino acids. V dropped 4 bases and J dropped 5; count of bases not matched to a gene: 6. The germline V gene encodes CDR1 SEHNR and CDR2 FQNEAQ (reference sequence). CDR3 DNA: TGTGCCAGCAGCTATGCCGGGACAGGGGGCGACGAGCAGTACTTC. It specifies CASSYAGTGGDEQYF.

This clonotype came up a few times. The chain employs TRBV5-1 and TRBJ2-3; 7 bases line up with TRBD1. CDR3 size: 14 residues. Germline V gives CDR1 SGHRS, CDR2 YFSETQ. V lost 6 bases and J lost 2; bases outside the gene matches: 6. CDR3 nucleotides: TGCGCCAGCAAGACAGGGCCGACCACAGATACGCAGTATTTT. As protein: CASKTGPTTDTQYF.